This note documents a single T cell receptor (beta chain) sequence. These data belong to a study of monozygotic twins with inflammatory bowel disease. TCRdb reprocessed the 5' RACE reads; each CDR3 protein has one entry and no DNA is given. This sample's clone table lists approximately 390,000 distinct CDR3 sequences. Germline CDR1 reads MDHEN; CDR2 reads SYDVKM. The CDR3 loop spans 14 amino acids. Whole blood supplied total RNA, and T cells were not sorted. The specimen sequenced was blood. The chain links TRBV28 to TRBJ2-3; TCRdb lists TRBD2, though no DNA is available to test this call. The clonotype comes from a human donor with ulcerative colitis or Crohn's disease, or a healthy co-twin of an affected twin (not recorded which). The CDR3 sequence: CASIGKRGIDTQYF.